This T cell receptor beta chain was captured in a study of early T cells in non-severe SARS-CoV-2 infection. Study information: Chains were unpaired, as sequencing was done on bulk RNA from unsorted whole blood.

TCRdb ran MiXCR on the 5' RACE reads and lists one entry per CDR3 protein. The table shows 98,000 or so distinct CDR3 sequences, with 9.5% to 13% occurring only once. The J segment lost 3 bases and the V segment lost 4 bases, leaving 9 bases of the junction unmatched. The CDR3 covers 15 residues. CDR1 and CDR2 from the germline V gene are SGHRS and YFSETQ. Many counts were recorded for this clonotype. The source material was whole blood. The rearrangement joins TRBV5-1 to TRBJ2-5; 7 nucleotides agree with TRBD1. The clonotype comes from an adult who was a healthcare worker with PCR-confirmed SARS-CoV-2 infection or an uninfected control (not recorded which). The CDR3 DNA reads as TGCGCCAGCAGCAGGAGGACAGGACGTGAAGAGACCCAGTACTTC. The encoded protein is CASSRRTGREETQYF. Together with reference TRBV5-1 and TRBJ2-5, the CDR3 gives the full variable domain: KAGVTQTPRYLIKTRGQQVTLSCSPISGHRSVSWYQQTPGQGLQFLFEYFSETQRNKGNFPGRFSGRQFSNSRSEMNVSTLELGDSALYLCASSRRTGREETQYFGPGTRLLVL.